This record covers a single T cell receptor beta chain. The data belong to a study of T cell responses to AZD1222 COVID-19 vaccine. The length of the CDR3 is 14 residues. CDR1 and CDR2 from the germline V gene are SNHLY and FYNNEI. Trimming cost V 3 bases and J 4 bases; bases outside gene matches: 4. This table comes from immunoSEQ multiplex PCR, and its TCRdb copy is limited to in-frame clones, with some not included. The sample includes under 200,000 clones, approximately 90% of them seen just once. This receptor was taken from an adult in good health. The chain has TRBV2 and TRBJ2-3; 7 nucleotides align to TRBD2. The material was peripheral blood, obtained on day 0 of AZD1222 vaccination. CDR3 nucleotide sequence: TGTGCCAGCAGTGAGCAAGCGGGACCAGATACGCAGTATTTT. This translates into CASSEQAGPDTQYF.